This T cell receptor (beta chain) comes out of a study of T-cell reconstitution after alpha-beta-depleted transplantation in children. A TCRbeta library incorporating unique molecular identifiers was prepared. TCRdb redid the calling of the PCR reads with MiXCR, one entry per CDR3 protein. The sample lists 610,000 or so distinct CDR3 sequences; over 25% were seen once. Study-level points and caveats: Recipient T cells and thymic progenitors that survived were the source of the high TCRbeta diversity seen at day 60 in some patients. At around two months after transplant, the alpha-beta T cells were reportedly derived from several hundred expanded clones that came from non-depleted graft cells. It was newly produced T cells that mostly accounted for T-cell counts and diversity one year after transplant.

This clonotype was seen a handful of times. As yet, its antigen is unknown. Sequences were derived from PBMCs, sampled before TCRalphabeta/CD19-depleted stem cell transplant. The TCR was taken from a boy under three years old with Wiskott-Aldrich syndrome, due to receive a stem cell transplant.

The CDR3 sequence: CASSEVAGSNEQFF. For the CDR3, the DNA is TGCGCCAGCAGCGAGGTAGCGGGGAGCAATGAGCAGTTCTTC. The chain uses TRBV5-1 and TRBJ2-1, with TRBD2 identical over 8 bases. The V segment lost 4 bases and the J segment 6 bases; nucleotides outside the gene matches: 6. The CDR3 covers 14 residues. Germline assignment: CDR1 SGHRS and CDR2 YFSETQ. The full variable domain, its missing parts supplied by reference TRBV5-1 and TRBJ2-1, is KAGVTQTPRYLIKTRGQQVTLSCSPISGHRSVSWYQQTPGQGLQFLFEYFSETQRNKGNFPGRFSGRQFSNSRSEMNVSTLELGDSALYLCASSEVAGSNEQFFGPGTRLTVL.